These T cell receptor beta chains were read from a single sample in a study of response to subunit inactivated influenza vaccine. MiXCR, applied by TCRdb to the RT-PCR reads, yields one record per CDR3 protein. Counted here are some 520,000 distinct CDR3 sequences, approximately 15% occurring once; the ten biggest clones make up approximately 3%. The specimen was CD4+ T cells sorted from PBMCs, collected about 23 months after vaccination. The receptors were sampled from a man aged 50-75 years who received an inactivated influenza vaccine. The CDR3 runs from the conserved cysteine through the conserved F or W. Fields, in order: clone size, D gene, V gene, J gene, CDR3 DNA, CDR3 protein. D genes are given only for firm matches. Clone size is given for some rows only: seen once, a few or many times, or a class if the clone is expanded.

size: -
D: -
V: TRBV28
J: TRBJ2-1
DNA: TGTGCCAGCAGTTTATCGGCAGAGTCTTACAATGAGCAGTTCTTC
CDR3: CASSLSAESYNEQFF

size: many
D: TRBD2
V: TRBV20-1
J: TRBJ2-7
DNA: TGCAGTGCTCCAACTAGCGGGAGAGGGTGGGAGCAGTACTTC
CDR3: CSAPTSGRGWEQYF

size: many
D: -
V: TRBV7-2
J: TRBJ1-1
DNA: TGTGCCAGCAGATACTCCTTGAACACTGAAGCTTTCTTT
CDR3: CASRYSLNTEAFF

size: -
D: -
V: TRBV9
J: TRBJ1-3
DNA: TGTGCCAGCAGCGTAGGTAACTCTGGAAACACCATATATTTT
CDR3: CASSVGNSGNTIYF

size: once
D: -
V: TRBV7-2
J: TRBJ2-7
DNA: TGTGCCAGCAGCTACTATAGGGGGGAGCAGTACTTC
CDR3: CASSYYRGEQYF

size: -
D: TRBD1
V: TRBV4-3
J: TRBJ2-2
DNA: TGCGCCAGCAGCCAAGGGGGAGGGACAGGGGGGGGCACCGGGGAGCTGTTTTTT
CDR3: CASSQGGGTGGGTGELFF

size: many
D: -
V: TRBV7-8
J: TRBJ2-1
DNA: TGTGCCAGCAGCCCATCGGAGTTCTTC
CDR3: CASSPSEFF

size: -
D: -
V: TRBV10-3
J: TRBJ1-2
DNA: TGTGCCATCAGTGAGTTGGGTGAGGGGTACGATGGCTACACCTTC
CDR3: CAISELGEGYDGYTF

size: -
D: -
V: TRBV29-1
J: TRBJ2-1
DNA: TGCAGCGTTGATCGGGGCCAAGGGGTCGATGAGCAGTTCTTC
CDR3: CSVDRGQGVDEQFF

size: few
D: -
V: TRBV6-2/TRBV6-3
J: TRBJ1-1
DNA: TGTGCCAGCAGTCCCCCCCCCGGGCGGTCGGGAGCTGAAGCTTTCTTT
CDR3: CASSPPPGRSGAEAFF

size: -
D: -
V: TRBV6-1
J: TRBJ1-5
DNA: TGTGCCAGCAGTAGGCAGGGAAGACCCAATCAGCCCCAGCATTTT
CDR3: CASSRQGRPNQPQHF

size: -
D: -
V: TRBV27
J: TRBJ1-4
DNA: TGTGCCAGCAGTCCCCGGGGGGTCCGGGGGGAAAAACTGTTTTTT
CDR3: CASSPRGVRGEKLFF

size: many
D: -
V: TRBV7-2
J: TRBJ1-5
DNA: TGTGCCAGCAGTCCAGGGGTGACCCAGCCCCAGCATTTT
CDR3: CASSPGVTQPQHF

size: many
D: -
V: TRBV5-6
J: TRBJ2-5
DNA: TGTGCCAGCAACCCCTTCCGGAAGGTGGAGACCCAGTACTTC
CDR3: CASNPFRKVETQYF

size: -
D: TRBD1
V: TRBV20-1
J: TRBJ1-2
DNA: TGCAGTGCTGTGGACAGGGGGAACTATGGCTACACCTTC
CDR3: CSAVDRGNYGYTF

size: many
D: TRBD1
V: TRBV18
J: TRBJ2-2
DNA: TGTGCCAGCTCACCCACCGGGACAGGGGGACCGAACACCGGGGAGCTGTTTTTT
CDR3: CASSPTGTGGPNTGELFF

size: -
D: -
V: TRBV15
J: TRBJ2-5
DNA: TGTGCCACCAGCGTGGGCCCCTTGAAGACCCAGTACTTC
CDR3: CATSVGPLKTQYF

size: few
D: TRBD1
V: TRBV3-1
J: TRBJ2-5
DNA: TGTGCCAGCAGCCTGGGGGACAGGGGCCAAGAGACCCAGTACTTC
CDR3: CASSLGDRGQETQYF

size: -
D: -
V: TRBV28
J: TRBJ2-7
DNA: TGTGCCAGCAGACCCGGACAGGGAGGGACCTACGAGCAGTACTTC
CDR3: CASRPGQGGTYEQYF

size: few
D: -
V: TRBV7-2
J: TRBJ2-5
DNA: TGTGCCAGCAGCTTAGTGGCCGGGGGGCTGCAAGAGACCCAGTACTTC
CDR3: CASSLVAGGLQETQYF

size: few
D: -
V: TRBV6-6
J: TRBJ2-3
DNA: TGTGCCAGCAGTTTTGAGGGCACAGATACGCAGTATTTT
CDR3: CASSFEGTDTQYF

size: many
D: TRBD1
V: TRBV20-1
J: TRBJ2-7
DNA: TGCAGTGCTATCCGGGACAGGGGGTCCGAGCAGTACTTC
CDR3: CSAIRDRGSEQYF